One TCR beta chain is described in this entry. This sample is drawn from a study of patients and donors after allogeneic stem cell transplantation. The CDR3 is made up of 12 amino acids. Germline CDR1 reads MNHEY; CDR2 reads SMNVEV (reference sequence). V lost 6 bases and J lost 9, with 12 bases in between. MiXCR was run by TCRdb on the RT-PCR reads, yielding one entry per CDR3 protein. The table lists approximately 200,000 distinct CDR3 sequences, less than 45% of them singletons, with around 35% in the top ten. The sequenced material came from blood, either unsorted or a sorted T cell fraction (not recorded which). The TCR originated in a human donor who was either an allogeneic HSCT recipient or a stem cell or donor lymphocyte infusion donor (not recorded which). It is not recorded whose cells these are; they may come from a transplant donor. The V gene is TRBV27, the J gene TRBJ2-1; D uncertain. The CDR3 loop reads CASSPLSGEQFF. CDR3 in DNA: TGTGCCAGCAGCCCCCTGAGTGGTGAGCAGTTCTTC.